The 28 T cell receptor beta chains given below trace back to one sample, sequenced in a study of Ad26.COV2.S vaccination and SARS-CoV-2 variants. Using immunoSEQ multiplex PCR, the repertoire was profiled, and TCRdb retains in-frame clones only, with some absent. Of 300,000 to 400,000 clones listed, less than 90% were seen once; the top ten hold 6.4%. Treatment meaning: roughly 20 received Ad26.COV2.S at low or high dose, single or two shots; about five received placebo; per-sample allocation not given. Day 63 after the first injection of vaccine or placebo was the sampling time. Specimen: peripheral blood, collected in a trial of Ad26.COV2.S vaccine versus placebo. These receptors all come from a person aged 18 to 65 who received the Ad26.COV2.S COVID-19 vaccine or a placebo.

This clone has only one observation. V gene TRBV27 combines with J gene TRBJ1-1; D not certain. CDR3 length equals 13 residues. V gave up 5 bases and J gave up 0 bases, with 7 bases separating them. Germline V gene lookup returns CDR1 MNHEY and CDR2 SMNVEV (reference sequence). As DNA, the CDR3 is TGTGCCAGCAGTCCCCGGGTGAACACTGAAGCTTTCTTT. This sequence encodes CASSPRVNTEAFF.

Turning to this clone: One end of the junction does not line up with germline, which may come from a read error. The gene calls are TRBV27 and TRBJ2-6; perhaps TRBD1 as D (5 bases). Germline V gene lookup returns CDR1 MNHEY and CDR2 SMNVEV (reference sequence). This CDR3 is 17 amino acids long. The CDR3 DNA is TGTGCCAGCGGTTTCCCCCCCAGGGACTCTGGGGCCAACGTCCTGACTTTC. This sequence encodes CASGFPPRDSGANVLTF.

V usage is TRBV14 and J usage is TRBJ2-7; D is ambiguous. Germline V lookup: CDR1 SGHDN, CDR2 FVKESK. The CDR3 consists of 12 residues. V was pared by 9 bases and J by 0 bases, with 9 bases between. CDR3 sequence reads: CARKRHSYEQYF. The DNA for the CDR3 is TGTGCCAGGAAGAGACACTCCTACGAGCAGTACTTC.

The V call is TRBV28, the J call TRBJ2-7, with D possibly matching TRBD2 (6 bases). Germline-derived CDR1 and CDR2 are MDHEN and SYDVKM. The length of the CDR3 is 16 residues. The V and J ends lost 4 bases and 4 bases respectively, with 20 bases between them. The CDR3 bases are TGTGCCAGCAGTTCACCTCTTTCGGGAGCGCCTTACGAGCAGTACTTC. Amino acid sequence: CASSSPLSGAPYEQYF.

The chain uses TRBV5-4 and TRBJ2-5; TRBD2 matches at 8 bases. The CDR3 runs 15 residues. Germline V gene data show CDR1 as SGHNT and CDR2 as YYREEE (reference sequence). The ends lost 0 bases at V and 3 bases at J; junction bases unmatched: 4. The CDR3 DNA follows: TGTGCCAGCAGCTTGGGTGGTAGCGGGGAAGAGACCCAGTACTTC. Its translation: CASSLGGSGEETQYF.

The chain uses TRBV3-1 (or the pseudogene TRBV3-2) and TRBJ2-1; 7 nucleotides agree with TRBD2. This CDR3 has 18 residues. V gave up 0 bases and J gave up 7 bases; unmatched junction bases: 15. The germline V gene encodes CDR1 LGHDT and CDR2 YNNKEL (reference sequence). The CDR3 is CASSQEGSAGPIGNEQFF. The DNA of the CDR3 is TGTGCCAGCAGCCAAGAAGGGTCAGCGGGACCTATTGGTAATGAGCAGTTCTTC.

The rearrangement links TRBV11-3 to TRBJ2-2; 9 bases agree with TRBD2. J gave up 5 bases and V 4 bases, and 8 bases lay outside the gene matches. Germline loops: CDR1 SGHNT, CDR2 YENEEA. The CDR3 has 16 residues. CDR3 DNA sequence: TGTGCCAGCAGCTCCCTTAGCGGGAGATGGACCGGGGAGCTGTTTTTT. It specifies CASSSLSGRWTGELFF. Complete variable domain (other parts from reference TRBV11-3 and TRBJ2-2): EAGVVQSPRYKIIEKKQPVAFWCNPISGHNTLYWYLQNLGQGPELLIRYENEEAVDDSQLPKDRFSAERLKGVDSTLKIQPAELGDSAVYLCASSSLSGRWTGELFFGEGSRLTVL.

This clone was seen a few times. The rearrangement joins TRBV18 to TRBJ2-7; D may be TRBD2 (6 bases). V lost 6 bases and J lost 2, with 14 bases in between. Germline V gene data show CDR1 as KGHSH and CDR2 as LQKENI. The CDR3 totals 14 residues. The CDR3, as DNA: TGTGCCAGCTCCCCTCCAGGGACTCCCTACGAGCAGTACTTC. This encodes CASSPPGTPYEQYF.

This clone was detected many times. The chain combines TRBV6-5 with TRBJ1-2; 8 bases agree with TRBD1. CDR1 and CDR2 (germline): MNHEY, SVGAGI. This CDR3 comprises 13 residues. V dropped 6 bases and J dropped 7; count of bases not matched to a gene: 7. This CDR3 is CASSRTGLRGYTF. Written as DNA, the CDR3 is TGTGCCAGCAGCCGGACAGGGCTGCGTGGCTACACCTTC.

The V and J genes are TRBV25-1 and TRBJ1-2, with a possible D match to TRBD1 (6 bases). The V and J ends lost 1 base and 12 bases respectively, with 15 bases between them. The CDR3 extends over 13 amino acids. Germline CDR1 MGHDK, CDR2 SYGVNS. In DNA form, the CDR3 reads TGTGCCAGCAGTGAATTTGGGGGGCGAGGGGACACCTTC. It encodes CASSEFGGRGDTF.

This clone was seen just once. J is TRBJ2-3 and V is TRBV4-3, with D possibly matching TRBD1 (5 bases). V was clipped by 4 bases and J by 2 bases, with 16 bases between them. Germline V gene data show CDR1 as LGHNA and CDR2 as YSLEER. This CDR3 has 16 amino acids. The CDR3 protein is CASSRKTEFTTDTQYF. DNA of the CDR3: TGCGCCAGCAGCCGAAAGACAGAATTTACCACAGATACGCAGTATTTT.

The chain couples TRBV7-2 to TRBJ1-5; 8 bases map to TRBD1. The ends lost 5 bases at V and 1 base at J; junction bases unmatched: 4. Per the germline V gene, CDR1 is SGHTA and CDR2 is FQGNSA. This CDR3 spans 15 amino acids. The CDR3 DNA sequence: TGTGCCAGCAGCACGACAGGGGTAAGCAATCAGCCCCAGCATTTT. This translates into CASSTTGVSNQPQHF.

This sequence joins TRBV23-1 and TRBJ2-1, with 9 bases that match TRBD1. TRBV23-1 qualifies as an ORF whose function is uncertain. CDR3 length: 17 residues. V lost 1 base and J lost 5; bases outside the gene matches: 9. CDR3 loop: CASSQWSRQGDHNEQFF. In DNA form, the CDR3 reads TGCGCCAGCAGTCAATGGTCACGACAGGGGGATCACAATGAGCAGTTCTTC.

The CDR3: CASSLDSTSPTQYF. Here the CDR3 DNA reads TGTGCCAGCAGCTTGGACTCCACCTCGCCTACGCAGTATTTT. The chain has TRBV5-6 and TRBJ2-3; D is undetermined. Germline-derived CDR1 and CDR2 are SGHDT and YYEEEE. V was shortened by 0 bases and J by 8 bases, with 13 bases between the two germline ends. This CDR3 spans 14 amino acids.

This sequence joins TRBV11-2 and TRBJ2-7; D uncertain. Germline V gene data show CDR1 as SGHAT and CDR2 as FQNNGV. The CDR3 is 13 residues long. The ends were cut back, 1 base at V and 0 bases at J, with 4 bases in the middle. The CDR3 sequence: CASSLGVSYEQYF. The CDR3 coding sequence is TGTGCCAGCAGCTTAGGGGTCTCCTACGAGCAGTACTTC.

The chain links TRBV20-1 to TRBJ1-1, with 9 bases identical to TRBD1. V trimming: 3 bases; J trimming: 2 bases; junction bases outside the gene matches: 7. CDR3 length: 15 amino acids. In germline, CDR1 is DFQATT, CDR2 SNEGSKA (reference sequence). This chain's CDR3 is CSASITGGSNTEAFF. Here the CDR3 DNA reads TGCAGTGCTAGTATCACAGGGGGCAGTAACACTGAAGCTTTCTTT.

The rearrangement joins TRBV9 to TRBJ1-1; no firm D call. V lost 0 bases and J 4 bases, leaving 10 bases between the germline ends. The CDR3 sequence is 14 residues long. In germline, CDR1 is SGDLS, CDR2 YYNGEE. CDR3: CASSVGRIPTEAFF. DNA of the CDR3: TGTGCCAGCAGCGTAGGCAGGATTCCCACTGAAGCTTTCTTT.

The chain links TRBV28 to TRBJ1-2, with 7 bases fitting TRBD1. Germline CDR1 reads MDHEN; CDR2 reads SYDVKM. This CDR3 region has 15 residues. V lost 2 bases and J lost 1; bases outside the gene matches: 4. The CDR3 reads CASSLEGGYNYGYTF. Written as DNA, the CDR3 is TGTGCCAGCAGTTTAGAAGGGGGCTATAACTATGGCTACACCTTC.

The chain uses TRBV27 and TRBJ2-2; 8 bases line up with TRBD1. The J segment lost 5 bases and the V segment lost 6 bases, leaving 8 bases of the junction unmatched. This CDR3 comprises 15 residues. CDR1 MNHEY and CDR2 SMNVEV come from the germline V gene (reference sequence). This CDR3 reads CASRTTGDRTGELFF. In nucleotides, the CDR3 is TGTGCCAGCAGGACGACAGGGGATCGGACCGGGGAGCTGTTTTTT.

The chain combines TRBV2 with TRBJ2-3, with 10 bases aligning to TRBD1. Germline values: CDR1 SNHLY, CDR2 FYNNEI. This CDR3 contains 17 residues. Trimming removed 4 bases from V and 6 bases from J; junction bases left unmatched: 13. The CDR3 nucleotides are TGTGCCAGCAGTGGGGGGACAGGGGCGCCTCTCGGGGATACGCAGTATTTT. As protein: CASSGGTGAPLGDTQYF.

The CDR3 DNA reads as TGTGCCAGCAGTACCTCAGGGTTCCAGCCCCAGCATTTT. Residues: CASSTSGFQPQHF. The chain uses TRBV27 and TRBJ1-5, with D tentatively TRBD1 (5 bases). V shed 5 bases and J shed 7 bases, with 12 bases lying between them. The CDR3 covers 13 residues. CDR1 and CDR2 from the germline V gene are MNHEY and SMNVEV (reference sequence).

The chain carries TRBV2 and TRBJ2-2; the D is unclear. The CDR3 length is 15 residues. In germline, CDR1 is SNHLY, CDR2 FYNNEI. V lost 0 bases, J lost 2 bases, and 7 bases lay in between. The chain's CDR3 is CASSEASGNTGELFF. The CDR3 DNA reads as TGTGCCAGCAGTGAAGCGTCAGGAAACACCGGGGAGCTGTTTTTT.

This clone came up a few times. The gene calls are TRBV27 and TRBJ1-5; D is unresolved. Germline CDR1 is MNHEY and CDR2 is SMNVEV (reference sequence). Trimming took off 3 bases at V and 9 bases at J, with 12 bases between the two ends. CDR3 length: 13 residues. The DNA of the CDR3 is TGTGCCAGCAGTTTCGGGAGTAGTCGGCCCCAGCATTTT. It yields the protein CASSFGSSRPQHF.

V gene TRBV29-1 combines with J gene TRBJ1-5; D remains ambiguous. Deletions cut 8 bases from V and 1 base from J, with 12 bases between. The CDR3 runs to 13 residues. The V gene's germline CDR1 is SQVTM and CDR2 ANQGSEA. The CDR3 DNA reads as TGCAGCACCTTAGAGGGAAGCAATCAGCCCCAGCATTTT. This codes for CSTLEGSNQPQHF.

The chain employs TRBV14 and TRBJ1-5; TRBD1 might be the D (5 bases). Germline assignment: CDR1 SGHDN and CDR2 FVKESK. This CDR3 region has 17 residues. The V and J ends lost 0 bases and 6 bases respectively, with 18 bases between them. The CDR3 protein is CASSQDLRQGPGQPQHF. The CDR3 bases are TGTGCCAGCAGCCAAGATCTTAGGCAGGGCCCAGGTCAGCCCCAGCATTTT.

This chain connects TRBV6-4 to TRBJ2-3, with D perhaps being TRBD1 or TRBD2 (5 bases each). The ends were cut back, 6 bases at V and 2 bases at J, with 18 bases in the middle. Germline V gene data show CDR1 as MRHNA and CDR2 as SNTAGT. The CDR3 totals 16 residues. CDR3 in amino acids: CASRRDAGTPTDTQYF. The CDR3 region has the DNA TGTGCCAGCAGGAGGGACGCCGGTACACCCACAGATACGCAGTATTTT.

A remark on this clone: This specimen includes other DNA sequences encoding the same CDR3. The chain employs TRBV5-1 and TRBJ1-1; D possibly corresponds to TRBD1 (6 bases). The CDR3 length is 13 residues. Germline-derived CDR1 and CDR2 are SGHRS and YFSETQ. Trimming cost V 0 bases and J 3 bases, with 6 bases left between them. The CDR3 loop reads CASSLGQDTEAFF. The CDR3 nucleotides read TGCGCCAGCAGCTTGGGACAGGACACTGAAGCTTTCTTT.

The chain has TRBV6-5 and TRBJ1-1; D gene ambiguous. Germline assignment: CDR1 MNHEY and CDR2 SVGAGI. Trimming left V 2 bases short and J 0 bases short, with 7 bases between. The CDR3 length is 14 residues. CDR3 residues: CASSYVRMNTEAFF. CDR3 in DNA: TGTGCCAGCAGTTACGTGCGGATGAACACTGAAGCTTTCTTT.